This T cell receptor (beta chain) was observed in a study of blood T cell repertoires in COVID-19. Whole-study context: COVID-19 samples, acute and convalescent, were from the United States, Italy and Spain. Sample material is recorded as cDNA or gDNA derived from T cells, B-cell-depleted T cells, or PBMCs.

How the authors handled the data: Reference gene primer amplification gave estimated nucleated cell counts. Sequencing used immunoSEQ multiplex PCR; TCRdb keeps in-frame clones, though not all of them. The V and J calls and the clone size are those of that table, but D and trimming were determined from the DNA. The sample consists of about 87,000 clones, 65% to 85% of them appearing once. Trimming removed 0 bases at V and 8 bases at J, with 13 bases between. CDR3 length equals 14 residues. Germline CDR1 reads LGHNA; CDR2 reads YSLEER. The sequence was obtained from a woman between 55 and 75 years old with acute or convalescent COVID-19. Sequencing input: peripheral blood. The rearrangement joins TRBV4-3 to TRBJ1-2; D is unresolved. CDR3 nucleotide sequence: TGCGCCAGCAGCCAAGATCTAAATCAAAAGGGCTACACCTTC. As protein: CASSQDLNQKGYTF.